These 29 T cell receptor beta chains originate from one sample sequenced in a study of blood T cell repertoires in COVID-19 (dated by TCRdb to 2020 to 2021). Library prep was done by the immunoSEQ multiplex PCR assay. TCRdb retrieved this table from immuneACCESS and kept in-frame rearrangements only. Not all clones are present; in checked studies, unresolved V genes account for under half, and no reason is known for the remainder. In this sample the table shows 20,000 to 25,000 clones, 90% of which occur a single time. Clones ranked in the top ten supply roughly 18% of the sample. Material: peripheral blood. The receptors stem from a human donor in a cohort sampled during active COVID-19.

The V and J genes are TRBV2 and TRBJ2-1, with 8 bases that match TRBD1. The germline gives CDR1 SNHLY, CDR2 FYNNEI. The CDR3 has 15 amino acids. The V segment lost 4 bases and the J segment 0 bases; nucleotides outside the gene matches: 2. CDR3 sequence (DNA): TGTGCCAGCAGTGGGACAGGGAGCTCCTACAATGAGCAGTTCTTC. This translates into CASSGTGSSYNEQFF.

The chain is built from TRBV19 and TRBJ1-2, with D perhaps TRBD1 (5 bases). Germline loops: CDR1 LNHDA, CDR2 SQIVND (reference sequence). V lost 0 bases and J 8 bases, leaving 13 bases between the germline ends. The CDR3 totals 14 residues. This CDR3 is CASSIDVRGMGYTF. CDR3 DNA: TGTGCCAGTAGTATAGACGTTAGGGGAATGGGCTACACCTTC.

The gene calls are TRBV19 and TRBJ1-2; 8 nucleotides agree with TRBD1. The junction had 12 bases not matched to a gene; V was cut back by 8 bases and J by 10 bases. Germline lookup yields CDR1 LNHDA and CDR2 SQIVND (reference sequence). CDR3 length: 13 amino acids. The chain's CDR3 is CASDGRGLEDYTF. Written as DNA, the CDR3 is TGTGCCAGTGACGGCAGGGGGCTCGAAGACTACACCTTC. Full variable domain (outside the CDR3, taken from reference TRBV19 and TRBJ1-2): DGGITQSPKYLFRKEGQNVTLSCEQNLNHDAMYWYRQDPGQGLRLIYYSQIVNDFQKGDIAEGYSVSREKKESFPLTVTSAQKNPTAFYLCASDGRGLEDYTFGSGTRLTVV.

The chain uses TRBV28 and TRBJ2-2, with D perhaps TRBD1 (5 bases). Germline CDR1 reads MDHEN; CDR2 reads SYDVKM. The CDR3 loop spans 15 amino acids. Trimming cost V 3 bases and J 3 bases, with 11 bases left between them. The CDR3, as DNA: TGTGCCAGCAGTTTCACCCCAGGGTACACCGGGGAGCTGTTTTTT. It encodes CASSFTPGYTGELFF.

J is TRBJ2-3 and V is TRBV5-1; D gene uncertain. The V end lost 6 bases, the J end lost 4 bases, and 15 bases lay between the germline ends. This CDR3 is 14 amino acids long. Germline loops: CDR1 SGHRS, CDR2 YFSETQ. The CDR3 region has the DNA TGCGCCAGCATCCGAGACTCCGCCCCAGATACGCAGTATTTT. This encodes CASIRDSAPDTQYF.

The chain is built from TRBV7-2 and TRBJ2-5, with 15 bases matching TRBD2. With V trimmed by 5 bases and J by 2 bases, 6 bases remained unmatched. The germline V gene has CDR1 SGHTA and CDR2 FQGNSA. This CDR3 contains 17 residues. CDR3 amino acids: CASSPKGTSGGQETQYF. In DNA, the CDR3 is TGTGCCAGCAGCCCTAAGGGGACTAGCGGGGGGCAAGAGACCCAGTACTTC. The full variable domain, with the rest looked up from reference TRBV7-2 and TRBJ2-5, is GAGVSQSPSNKVTEKGKDVELRCDPISGHTALYWYRQSLGQGLEFLIYFQGNSAPDKSGLPSDRFSAERTGGSVSTLTIQRTQQEDSAVYLCASSPKGTSGGQETQYFGPGTRLLVL.

V and J are TRBV5-1 and TRBJ1-1; D perhaps matches TRBD1 (5 bases). CDR3 length: 14 residues. V lost 4 bases and J 6 bases, leaving 16 bases between the germline ends. CDR1 is SGHRS, CDR2 YFSETQ, per germline. The CDR3 coding sequence is TGCGCCAGCAGCGTCGGTCAGGGTTCGGCTGAAGCTTTCTTT. Its translation: CASSVGQGSAEAFF.

The V gene is TRBV7-9, the J gene TRBJ2-1; 9 nucleotides align to TRBD1. CDR1 is SEHNR, CDR2 FQNEAQ, per germline (reference sequence). V dropped 5 bases and J dropped 7; count of bases not matched to a gene: 9. There are 15 residues in the CDR3. CDR3 amino acids: CASSPPTGGLNEQFF. For the CDR3, the DNA is TGTGCCAGCAGCCCTCCCACAGGGGGCCTAAATGAGCAGTTCTTC. The full variable domain, its missing parts supplied by reference TRBV7-9 and TRBJ2-1, is DTGVSQNPRHKITKRGQNVTFRCDPISEHNRLYWYRQTLGQGPEFLTYFQNEAQLEKSRLLSDRFSAERPKGSFSTLEIQRTEQGDSAMYLCASSPPTGGLNEQFFGPGTRLTVL.

V is TRBV19 and J is TRBJ2-7, with 12 bases identical to TRBD2. Germline trimming cut 6 bases from V and 3 bases from J; bases unmatched to any gene: 6. Germline CDR1 LNHDA, CDR2 SQIVND (reference sequence). The CDR3 has 15 residues. Written as DNA, the CDR3 is TGTGCCAGTAGCCTCCGACTAGCGGGGGACTACGAGCAGTACTTC. The encoded protein is CASSLRLAGDYEQYF. The variable domain in full, completed from reference TRBV19 and TRBJ2-7, reads DGGITQSPKYLFRKEGQNVTLSCEQNLNHDAMYWYRQDPGQGLRLIYYSQIVNDFQKGDIAEGYSVSREKKESFPLTVTSAQKNPTAFYLCASSLRLAGDYEQYFGPGTRLTVT.

The chain has TRBV11-3 and TRBJ2-7; TRBD1 matches at 9 bases. Germline loops: CDR1 SGHNT, CDR2 YENEEA. CDR3 size: 13 residues. J gave up 2 bases and V 6 bases, and 2 bases lay outside the gene matches. Here the CDR3 DNA reads TGTGCCAGCAGTTGGACAGGGGCCTACGAGCAGTACTTC. Encoded protein: CASSWTGAYEQYF.

V gene TRBV30 combines with J gene TRBJ2-7, with 8 positions matching TRBD1. This CDR3 has 14 amino acids. The V segment lost 0 bases and the J segment 7 bases; nucleotides outside the gene matches: 8. Germline CDR1 is GTSNPN and CDR2 is SVGIG (reference sequence). CDR3 coding DNA: TGTGCCTGGAGTGTAATTCAGGGGGCGAGGGAGCAGTACTTC. Protein sequence: CAWSVIQGAREQYF. Looking up the rest from reference TRBV30 and TRBJ2-7 gives the full variable domain: SQTIHQWPATLVQPVGSPLSLECTVEGTSNPNLYWYRQAAGRGLQLLFYSVGIGQISSEVPQNLSASRPQDRQFILSSKKLLLSDSGFYLCAWSVIQGAREQYFGPGTRLTVT.

This chain links TRBV5-1 with TRBJ1-4; 7 bases fit TRBD1. Germline V gives CDR1 SGHRS, CDR2 YFSETQ. The CDR3 is 14 residues long. Trimming took 4 bases from V and 2 from J; bases not matched to a gene: 2. CDR3 DNA sequence: TGCGCCAGCAGCCCAGGGGGGACTAATGAAAAACTGTTTTTT. Amino acid sequence: CASSPGGTNEKLFF.

V and J are TRBV29-1 and TRBJ2-1; 13 bases align to TRBD2. With 6 bases clipped from V and 5 bases from J, the junction kept 13 bases outside the gene matches. The V gene's germline CDR1 is SQVTM and CDR2 ANQGSEA. This CDR3 region has 17 residues. The CDR3 bases are TGCAGCGTGGATTCAAGGGGGGGACTAGCGGGGAACAATGAGCAGTTCTTC. Translated: CSVDSRGGLAGNNEQFF.

The chain links TRBV27 to TRBJ1-2; a possible D gene is TRBD1 (6 bases). The CDR3 spans 13 residues. CDR1 MNHEY and CDR2 SMNVEV come from the germline V gene (reference sequence). The ends were cut back, 4 bases at V and 4 bases at J, with 10 bases in the middle. Here the CDR3 reads CASSSQGFYGYTF. As DNA, the CDR3 is TGTGCCAGCAGTTCCCAGGGGTTCTATGGCTACACCTTC.

The J gene is TRBJ1-2, the V gene TRBV2, with D possibly being TRBD1 (6 bases). Germline CDR1 SNHLY, CDR2 FYNNEI. This CDR3 region has 12 residues. Deletions cut 11 bases from V and 5 bases from J, with 15 bases between. The CDR3 coding sequence is TGTGCCGGTTACGGGGGGGCGTATGGCTACACCTTC. Residues: CAGYGGAYGYTF.

The rearrangement uses TRBV6-5 and TRBJ1-4; D call uncertain. V was pared by 0 bases and J by 5 bases, with 10 bases between. The CDR3 extends over 15 amino acids. CDR1 and CDR2 from the germline V gene are MNHEY and SVGAGI. The CDR3 DNA is TGTGCCAGCAGTTACTCGACACCCCGGAATGAAAAACTGTTTTTT. Translating it yields CASSYSTPRNEKLFF.

The rearrangement links TRBV11-3 to TRBJ2-5, with TRBD1 matching 9 bases. Germline assignment: CDR1 SGHNT and CDR2 YENEEA. CDR3 length equals 15 residues. V gave up 2 bases and J gave up 5 bases; unmatched junction bases: 6. CDR3: CASSLNSGTGETQYF. The CDR3 DNA is TGTGCCAGCAGCTTAAATTCCGGGACAGGGGAGACCCAGTACTTC. Looking up the rest from reference TRBV11-3 and TRBJ2-5 gives the full variable domain: EAGVVQSPRYKIIEKKQPVAFWCNPISGHNTLYWYLQNLGQGPELLIRYENEEAVDDSQLPKDRFSAERLKGVDSTLKIQPAELGDSAVYLCASSLNSGTGETQYFGPGTRLLVL.

The gene calls are TRBV6-5 and TRBJ2-2; D is perhaps TRBD2 (6 bases). This CDR3 region has 14 residues. V lost 2 bases and J lost 10, with 14 bases in between. Per the germline V gene, CDR1 is MNHEY and CDR2 is SVGAGI. The CDR3 sequence: CASSYGTLAEELFF. Written as DNA, the CDR3 is TGTGCCAGCAGTTACGGGACTCTAGCAGAGGAGCTGTTTTTT.

The gene calls are TRBV5-1 and TRBJ2-7; 7 nucleotides match TRBD2. V shed 7 bases, J shed 6 bases, and the junction held 13 bases outside the gene matches. Per the germline V gene, CDR1 is SGHRS and CDR2 is YFSETQ. The CDR3 is 14 residues long. The CDR3: CASGGRAGTLEQYF. The CDR3 region has the DNA TGCGCCAGCGGAGGGAGGGCGGGGACCCTCGAGCAGTACTTC.

V gene TRBV2 combines with J gene TRBJ1-4; 7 bases line up with TRBD1. V was pared by 7 bases and J by 8 bases, with 10 bases of the junction left unmatched. The germline V gene encodes CDR1 SNHLY and CDR2 FYNNEI. The CDR3 sequence is 14 residues long. The CDR3 region has the DNA TGTGCCAGCACCCTAGACAGGGTAAACGAAAAACTGTTTTTT. Translating it yields CASTLDRVNEKLFF.

The chain links TRBV11-3 to TRBJ1-6; 10 bases fit TRBD1. The CDR3 has 14 amino acids. Germline trimming cut 1 base from V and 14 bases from J; bases unmatched to any gene: 5. From germline, CDR1 is SGHNT and CDR2 YENEEA. CDR3 nucleotide sequence: TGTGCCAGCAGCTTAGGACAGGGGGCAAGGGCCCTCCACTTT. It codes for CASSLGQGARALHF.

The rearrangement joins TRBV21-1 to TRBJ2-1; the table assigns TRBD2, which was not confirmed against the DNA. TRBV21-1 is recorded as a pseudogene. CDR3 length equals 21 residues. CDR3 bases: TGTGCCAGCGCAACCCCCCGGGACTACCTCCTCCCACACAGCTCCTACAATGAGCAGTTCTTC. Translating it yields CASATPRDYLLPHSSYNEQFF.

The CDR3 region is CASSHQYDSPLHF. CDR3 in DNA: TGTGCCAGCAGCCACCAGTATGATTCACCCCTCCACTTT. The rearrangement joins TRBV11-3 to TRBJ1-6; D remains ambiguous. V was clipped by 5 bases and J by 8 bases, with 10 bases between them. CDR1 and CDR2 from the germline V gene are SGHNT and YENEEA. There are 13 residues in the CDR3.

The V call is TRBV6-1, the J call TRBJ1-3; a possible D gene is TRBD1 (5 bases). The CDR3 extends over 15 amino acids. CDR1 MNHNS and CDR2 SASEGT come from the germline V gene. V was trimmed by 0 bases and J by 5 bases, leaving 11 bases between them. The CDR3 DNA reads as TGTGCCAGCAGTGAAGCGCAGGGTCCGCGAAACACCATATATTTT. Translating it yields CASSEAQGPRNTIYF.

A remark on this clone: An end of the junction differs from the germline gene, which may be a read error. This sequence joins TRBV5-3 and TRBJ2-1; 7 nucleotides line up with TRBD1. TRBV5-3 is recorded as an ORF, its role being uncertain. The CDR3 is 14 amino acids. The CDR3 nucleotides read TGTGCCAGAAGCCATATCATAAGTTTATTGAGGGGGCTCTTC. This codes for CARSHIISLLRGLF.

This chain connects TRBV28 to TRBJ2-7; D is unclear. Germline V gene lookup returns CDR1 MDHEN and CDR2 SYDVKM. With 6 bases removed from V and 0 bases from J, the gap between germline ends came to 6 bases. This CDR3 is 12 amino acids long. The CDR3 is CASRYSSYEQYF. Here the CDR3 DNA reads TGTGCCAGCAGGTACAGCTCCTACGAGCAGTACTTC.

The chain employs TRBV5-4 and TRBJ2-3, with TRBD2 as a possible D gene (7 bases). Germline CDR1 SGHNT, CDR2 YYREEE (reference sequence). This CDR3 contains 13 residues. V lost 9 bases to trimming and J lost 2 bases, with 13 bases between them. Written as DNA, the CDR3 is TGTGCCATCACACGGGGGGCCACAGATACGCAGTATTTT. As protein: CAITRGATDTQYF.

This chain uses TRBV6-1 with TRBJ2-1, with a weak D call TRBD1 (7 bases). This CDR3 has 15 residues. CDR1 is MNHNS and CDR2 is SASEGT in the germline V gene. The V gene lost 2 bases and the J gene lost 4 bases, with 12 bases spanning the gap. The CDR3 reads CASSETRGVYNEQFF. Written as DNA, the CDR3 is TGTGCCAGCAGTGAAACCAGGGGGGTATACAATGAGCAGTTCTTC.

The V and J genes are TRBV13 and TRBJ1-2; D is possibly TRBD1 (5 bases). The CDR3 spans 14 residues. CDR1 is PRHDT and CDR2 is FYEKMQ in the germline V gene (reference sequence). Trimming took off 5 bases at V and 6 bases at J, with 16 bases between the two ends. The CDR3 loop reads CASSPTQGWDGYTF. In DNA, the CDR3 is TGTGCCAGCAGCCCCACGCAGGGATGGGATGGCTACACCTTC.